This T cell receptor beta chain was sequenced during a study of blood T cell repertoires in COVID-19. Study background: Collection of acute and convalescent COVID-19 samples took place in the United States, Italy and Spain. Nucleic acid was either cDNA or gDNA, and it came from T cells, B-cell-depleted T cells, or PBMCs.

Authors' analysis steps: Reference gene primer amplification gave nucleated cell count estimates. TCRdb keeps only in-frame clones here, not all; method: immunoSEQ multiplex PCR. The V and J calls and the clone size are those of that table, but D and trimming were determined from the DNA. The sample lists around 100,000 clones; more than 75% were seen once. CDR3 length equals 14 residues. V lost 9 bases to trimming and J lost 0 bases, with 15 bases between them. CDR1 and CDR2 from the germline V gene are ENHRY and SYGVKD. This clonotype was obtained from a man between 65 and 85 years old with acute or convalescent COVID-19. The material sequenced was peripheral blood. The genes are TRBV10-3 and TRBJ2-7, with a weak D call TRBD2 (6 bases). CDR3 DNA: TGTGCCATAAGACGAATCGGGAGCTCCTACGAGCAGTACTTC. This encodes CAIRRIGSSYEQYF.